The 10 T cell receptor beta chains reported below all come from one sample, sequenced in a study of shared clonotypes between healthy human individuals. Naive CD8 cells were CD45RO-negative, positively selected for CCR7, excluding terminally differentiated effector memory CD45RA+ cells. The assay was immunoSEQ multiplex PCR, and TCRdb's table has in-frame clones only and misses some. The profile shows about 2 million clones, just under 95% of them singletons. Sequencing was carried out using naive CD8+ T cells sorted from blood. Source of these receptors: a man between 18 and 35 years old in good health.

On this clone: Other DNA sequences of this sample code for an identical CDR3. This sequence joins TRBV19 and TRBJ2-7; TRBD2 is a possible D gene (5 bases). Germline CDR1 and CDR2: LNHDA and SQIVND (reference sequence). CDR3 size: 14 residues. Trimming shortened V by 0 bases and J by 1 base, and 7 bases separated the two germline ends. The CDR3: CASSIDGESYEQYF. The CDR3 DNA sequence: TGTGCCAGTAGTATAGACGGGGAATCCTACGAGCAGTACTTC.

The chain is built from TRBV6-6 and TRBJ2-6; no definite D call. CDR3 length equals 14 residues. Germline assignment: CDR1 MNHNY and CDR2 SVGAGI (reference sequence). V was trimmed by 5 bases and J by 2 bases, leaving 7 bases between them. The CDR3 nucleotides are TGTGCCAGCAGTCCCCAAACTGGGGCCAACGTCCTGACTTTC. Residues: CASSPQTGANVLTF.

The V call is TRBV6-5, the J call TRBJ2-2, with a possible D match to TRBD1 (5 bases). Germline V gives CDR1 MNHEY, CDR2 SVGAGI. Trimming cost V 8 bases and J 1 base, with 14 bases left between them. This CDR3 is built from 15 residues. DNA for the CDR3: TGTGCCAGCGGCCAATGGGGCGAGAACACCGGGGAGCTGTTTTTT. Its protein product is CASGQWGENTGELFF.

This sequence joins TRBV7-9 and TRBJ2-2; no clear D. CDR1 and CDR2 (germline): SEHNR, FQNEAQ (reference sequence). V lost 8 bases and J 0 bases, leaving 10 bases between the germline ends. The CDR3 totals 14 residues. For the CDR3, the DNA is TGTGCCAGCCTTCCCAACCCGAACACCGGGGAGCTGTTTTTT. Translating it yields CASLPNPNTGELFF. Complete variable domain (other parts from reference TRBV7-9 and TRBJ2-2): DTGVSQNPRHKITKRGQNVTFRCDPISEHNRLYWYRQTLGQGPEFLTYFQNEAQLEKSRLLSDRFSAERPKGSFSTLEIQRTEQGDSAMYLCASLPNPNTGELFFGEGSRLTVL.

V usage is TRBV27 and J usage is TRBJ2-3, with 12 bases lining up with TRBD2. Germline CDR1 reads MNHEY; CDR2 reads SMNVEV (reference sequence). V gave up 5 bases and J gave up 1 base; unmatched junction bases: 7. There are 17 residues in the CDR3. The CDR3 region is CASSPFASGRGTDTQYF. CDR3 nucleotides: TGTGCCAGCAGTCCGTTTGCTAGCGGGAGGGGCACAGATACGCAGTATTTT.

About this clone itself: The sample carries other DNA sequences with the same CDR3. The chain combines TRBV9 with TRBJ2-7, with TRBD2 as a possible D gene (6 bases). V gave up 3 bases and J gave up 4 bases, with 14 bases separating them. Germline-derived CDR1 and CDR2 are SGDLS and YYNGEE. This CDR3 spans 14 amino acids. The CDR3 region is CASSAGGGTYEQYF. CDR3 DNA sequence: TGTGCCAGCAGCGCCGGTGGAGGGACTTACGAGCAGTACTTC.

The V and J genes are TRBV10-3 and TRBJ1-1; weak D call: TRBD1 (6 bases). CDR3 length equals 12 residues. Germline assignment: CDR1 ENHRY and CDR2 SYGVKD. V lost 11 bases and J 1 base, leaving 11 bases between the germline ends. The CDR3 coding sequence is TGTGCCGGGGGGGGACAGAACACTGAAGCTTTCTTT. The encoded protein is CAGGGQNTEAFF.

The chain uses TRBV27 and TRBJ2-7; D tentatively reads TRBD1 or TRBD2 (5 bases each). CDR1 is MNHEY, CDR2 SMNVEV, per germline (reference sequence). The CDR3 is 15 residues long. The V end lost 5 bases, the J end lost 0 bases, and 14 bases lay between the germline ends. The CDR3 sequence: CASSPTWGSSYEQYF. CDR3 coding DNA: TGTGCCAGCAGTCCTACGTGGGGGAGCTCCTACGAGCAGTACTTC.

The chain carries TRBV27 and TRBJ1-1; D is ambiguous. The CDR3 totals 14 residues. Germline V gene data show CDR1 as MNHEY and CDR2 as SMNVEV (reference sequence). Trimming removed 3 bases at V and 4 bases at J, with 12 bases between. The CDR3 is CASSLTSQSTEAFF. CDR3 sequence (DNA): TGTGCCAGCAGTTTGACGAGCCAGAGCACTGAAGCTTTCTTT.

The DNA for the CDR3 is TGTGCCAGCAGTTCCCGGTCCCCGAGCGGGGTAGATACGCAGTATTTT. Translating it yields CASSSRSPSGVDTQYF. This chain connects TRBV27 to TRBJ2-3, with TRBD2 matching over 7 bases. The length of the CDR3 is 16 residues. Per germline, CDR1 MNHEY and CDR2 SMNVEV (reference sequence). V was clipped by 4 bases and J by 5 bases; unmatched bases: 12.